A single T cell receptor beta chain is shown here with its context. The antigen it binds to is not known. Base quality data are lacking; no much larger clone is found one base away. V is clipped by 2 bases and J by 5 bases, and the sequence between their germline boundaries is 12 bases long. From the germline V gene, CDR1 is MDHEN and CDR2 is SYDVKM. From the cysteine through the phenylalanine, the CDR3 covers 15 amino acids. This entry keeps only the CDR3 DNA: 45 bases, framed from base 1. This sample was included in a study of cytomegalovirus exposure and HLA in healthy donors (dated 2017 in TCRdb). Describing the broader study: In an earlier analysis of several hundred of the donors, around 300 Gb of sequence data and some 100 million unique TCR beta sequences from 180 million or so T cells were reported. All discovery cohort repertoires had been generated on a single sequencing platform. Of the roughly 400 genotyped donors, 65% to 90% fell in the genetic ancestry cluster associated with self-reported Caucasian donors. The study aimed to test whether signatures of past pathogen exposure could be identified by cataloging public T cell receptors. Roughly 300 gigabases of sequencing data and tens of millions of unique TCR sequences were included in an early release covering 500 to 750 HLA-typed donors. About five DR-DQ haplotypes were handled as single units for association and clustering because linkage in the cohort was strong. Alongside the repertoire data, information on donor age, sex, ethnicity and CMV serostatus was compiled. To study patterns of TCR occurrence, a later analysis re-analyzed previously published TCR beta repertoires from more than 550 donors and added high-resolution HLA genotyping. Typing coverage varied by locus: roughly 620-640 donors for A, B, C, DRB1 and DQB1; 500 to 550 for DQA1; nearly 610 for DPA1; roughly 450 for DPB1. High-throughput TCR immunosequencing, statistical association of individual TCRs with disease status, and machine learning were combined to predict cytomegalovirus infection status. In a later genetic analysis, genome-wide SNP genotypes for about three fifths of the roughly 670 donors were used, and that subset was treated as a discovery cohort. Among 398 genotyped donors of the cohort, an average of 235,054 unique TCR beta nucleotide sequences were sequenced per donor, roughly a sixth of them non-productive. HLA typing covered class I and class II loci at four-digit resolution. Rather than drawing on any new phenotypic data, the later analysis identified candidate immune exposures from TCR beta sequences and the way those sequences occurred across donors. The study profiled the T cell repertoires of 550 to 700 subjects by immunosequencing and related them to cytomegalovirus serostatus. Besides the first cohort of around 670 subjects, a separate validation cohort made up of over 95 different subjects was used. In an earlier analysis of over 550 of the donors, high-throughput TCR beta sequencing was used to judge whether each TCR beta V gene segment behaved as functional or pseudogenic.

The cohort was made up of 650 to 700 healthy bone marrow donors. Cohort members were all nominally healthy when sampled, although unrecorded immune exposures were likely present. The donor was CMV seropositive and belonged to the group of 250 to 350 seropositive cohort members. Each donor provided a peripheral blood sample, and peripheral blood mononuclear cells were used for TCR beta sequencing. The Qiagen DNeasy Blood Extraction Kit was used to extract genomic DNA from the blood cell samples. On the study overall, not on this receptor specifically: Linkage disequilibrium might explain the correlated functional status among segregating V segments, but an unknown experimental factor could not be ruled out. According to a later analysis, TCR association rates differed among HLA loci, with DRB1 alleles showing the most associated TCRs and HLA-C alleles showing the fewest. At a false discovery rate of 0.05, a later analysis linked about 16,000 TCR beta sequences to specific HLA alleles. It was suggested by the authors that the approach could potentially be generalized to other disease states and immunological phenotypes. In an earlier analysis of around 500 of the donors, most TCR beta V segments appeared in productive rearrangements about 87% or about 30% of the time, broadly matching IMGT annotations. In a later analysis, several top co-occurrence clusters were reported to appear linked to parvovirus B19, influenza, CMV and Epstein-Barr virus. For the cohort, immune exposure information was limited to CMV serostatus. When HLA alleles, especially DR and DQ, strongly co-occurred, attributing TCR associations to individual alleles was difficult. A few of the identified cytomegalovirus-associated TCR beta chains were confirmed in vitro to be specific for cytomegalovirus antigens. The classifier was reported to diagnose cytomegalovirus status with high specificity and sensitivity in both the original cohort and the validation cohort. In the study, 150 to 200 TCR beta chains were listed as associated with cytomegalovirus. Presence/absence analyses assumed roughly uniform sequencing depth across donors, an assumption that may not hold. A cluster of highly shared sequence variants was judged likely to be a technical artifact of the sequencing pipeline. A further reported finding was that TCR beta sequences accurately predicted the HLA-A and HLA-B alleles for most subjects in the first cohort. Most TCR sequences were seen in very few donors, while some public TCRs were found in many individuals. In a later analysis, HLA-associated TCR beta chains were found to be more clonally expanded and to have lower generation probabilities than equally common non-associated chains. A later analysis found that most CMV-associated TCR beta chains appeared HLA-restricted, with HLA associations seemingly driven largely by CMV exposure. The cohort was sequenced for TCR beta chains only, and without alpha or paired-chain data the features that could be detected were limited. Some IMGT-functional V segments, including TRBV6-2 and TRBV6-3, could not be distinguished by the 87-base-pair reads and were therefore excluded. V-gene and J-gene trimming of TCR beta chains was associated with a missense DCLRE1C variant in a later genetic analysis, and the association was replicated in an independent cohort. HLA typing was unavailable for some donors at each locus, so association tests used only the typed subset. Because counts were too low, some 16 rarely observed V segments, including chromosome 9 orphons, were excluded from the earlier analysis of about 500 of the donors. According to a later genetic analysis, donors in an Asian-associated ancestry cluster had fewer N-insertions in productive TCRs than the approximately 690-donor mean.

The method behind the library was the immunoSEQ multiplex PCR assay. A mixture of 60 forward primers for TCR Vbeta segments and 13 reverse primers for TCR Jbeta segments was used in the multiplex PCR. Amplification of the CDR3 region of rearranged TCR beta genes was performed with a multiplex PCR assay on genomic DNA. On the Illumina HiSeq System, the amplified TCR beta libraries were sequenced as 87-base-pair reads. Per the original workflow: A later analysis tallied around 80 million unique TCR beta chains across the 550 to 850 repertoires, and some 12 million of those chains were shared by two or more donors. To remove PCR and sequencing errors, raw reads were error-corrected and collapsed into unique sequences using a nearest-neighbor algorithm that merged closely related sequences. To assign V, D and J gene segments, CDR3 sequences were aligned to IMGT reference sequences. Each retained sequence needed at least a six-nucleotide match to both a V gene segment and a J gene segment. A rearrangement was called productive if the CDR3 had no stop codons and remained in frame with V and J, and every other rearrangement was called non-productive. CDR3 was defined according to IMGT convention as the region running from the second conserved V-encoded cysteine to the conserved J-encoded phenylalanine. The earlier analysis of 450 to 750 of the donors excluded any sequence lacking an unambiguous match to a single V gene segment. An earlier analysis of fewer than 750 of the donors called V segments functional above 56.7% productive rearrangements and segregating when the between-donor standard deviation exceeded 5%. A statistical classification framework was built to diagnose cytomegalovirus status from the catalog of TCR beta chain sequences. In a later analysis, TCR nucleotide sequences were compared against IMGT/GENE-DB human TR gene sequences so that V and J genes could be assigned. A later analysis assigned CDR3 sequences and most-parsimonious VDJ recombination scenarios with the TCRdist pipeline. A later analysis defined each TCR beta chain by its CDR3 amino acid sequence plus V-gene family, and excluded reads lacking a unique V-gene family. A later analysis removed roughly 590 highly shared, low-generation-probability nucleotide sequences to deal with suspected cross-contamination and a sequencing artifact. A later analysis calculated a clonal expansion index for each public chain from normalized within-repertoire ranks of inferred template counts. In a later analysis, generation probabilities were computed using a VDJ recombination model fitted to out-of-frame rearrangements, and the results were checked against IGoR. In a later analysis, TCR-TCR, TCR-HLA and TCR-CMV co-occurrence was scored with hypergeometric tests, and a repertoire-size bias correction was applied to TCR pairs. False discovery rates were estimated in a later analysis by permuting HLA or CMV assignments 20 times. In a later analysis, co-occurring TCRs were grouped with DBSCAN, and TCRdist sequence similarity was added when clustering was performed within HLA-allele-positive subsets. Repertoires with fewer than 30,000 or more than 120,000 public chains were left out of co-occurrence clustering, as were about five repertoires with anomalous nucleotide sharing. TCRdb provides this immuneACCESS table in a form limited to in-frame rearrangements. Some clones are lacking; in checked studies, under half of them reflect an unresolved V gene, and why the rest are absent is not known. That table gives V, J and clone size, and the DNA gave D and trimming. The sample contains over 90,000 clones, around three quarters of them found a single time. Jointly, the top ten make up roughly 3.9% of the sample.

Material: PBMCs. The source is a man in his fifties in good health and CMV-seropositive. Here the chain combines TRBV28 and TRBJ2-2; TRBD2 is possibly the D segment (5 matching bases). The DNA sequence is TGTGCCAGCAGTTTACCTAGCTTGGGGACCGGGGAGCTGTTTTTT. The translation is CASSLPSLGTGELFF.